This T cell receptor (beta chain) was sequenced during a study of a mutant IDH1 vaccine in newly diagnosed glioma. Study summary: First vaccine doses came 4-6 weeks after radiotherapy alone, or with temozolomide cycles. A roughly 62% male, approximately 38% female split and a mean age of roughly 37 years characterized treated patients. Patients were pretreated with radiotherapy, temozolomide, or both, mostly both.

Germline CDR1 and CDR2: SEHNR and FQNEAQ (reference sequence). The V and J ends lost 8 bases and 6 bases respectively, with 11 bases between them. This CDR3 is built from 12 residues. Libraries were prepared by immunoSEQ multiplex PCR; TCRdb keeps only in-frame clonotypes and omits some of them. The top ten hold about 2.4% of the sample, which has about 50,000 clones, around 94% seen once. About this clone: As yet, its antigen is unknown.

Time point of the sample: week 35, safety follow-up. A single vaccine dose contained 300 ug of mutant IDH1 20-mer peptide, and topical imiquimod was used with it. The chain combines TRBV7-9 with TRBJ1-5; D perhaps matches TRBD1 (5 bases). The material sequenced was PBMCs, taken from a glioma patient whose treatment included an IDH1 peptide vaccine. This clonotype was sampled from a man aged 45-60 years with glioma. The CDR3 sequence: CASSQGSQPQHF. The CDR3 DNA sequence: TGTGCCAGCTCGCAGGGCTCTCAGCCCCAGCATTTT.